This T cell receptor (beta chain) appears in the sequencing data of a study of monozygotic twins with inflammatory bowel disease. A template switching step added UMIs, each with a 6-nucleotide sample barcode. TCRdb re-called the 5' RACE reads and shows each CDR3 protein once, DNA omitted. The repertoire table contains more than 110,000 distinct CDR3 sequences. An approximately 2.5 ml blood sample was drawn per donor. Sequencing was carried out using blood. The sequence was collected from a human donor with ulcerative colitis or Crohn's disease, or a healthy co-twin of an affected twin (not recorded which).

CDR3 protein: CASSVAPGGETRYF. The genes are TRBV9 and TRBJ2-5; TCRdb's D call, TRBD1, is unchecked because there is no DNA. Germline V gene data show CDR1 as SGDLS and CDR2 as YYNGEE. The length of the CDR3 is 14 residues. The full variable domain, completed using reference TRBV9 and TRBJ2-5, is DSGVTQTPKHLITATGQRVTLRCSPRSGDLSVYWYQQSLDQGLQFLIQYYNGEERAKGNILERFSAQQFPDLHSELNLSSLELGDSALYFCASSVAPGGETRYFGPGTRLLVL.